This paragraph reports one TCR beta chain. Germline V gene data show CDR1 as MRHNA and CDR2 as SNTAGT. The CDR3 runs 13 residues. V was shortened by 3 bases and J by 4 bases, with 9 bases between the two germline ends. The source of the sample is a study of blood T cell repertoires in COVID-19. About the study: PBMCs, B-cell-depleted T cells, or T cells were the source of the cDNA or gDNA that made up the material.

TCRdb's copy holds only in-frame clones and misses some; the assay was immunoSEQ multiplex PCR. The sample shows roughly 200,000 clones, 89% of them seen only once. The chain carries TRBV6-4 and TRBJ1-1, with a weak D call TRBD1 (5 bases). The source is a man aged 40-49 years with acute or convalescent COVID-19. What was sequenced was peripheral blood. The CDR3 loop reads CASSDGGTTEAFF. CDR3 sequence (DNA): TGTGCCAGCAGTGATGGGGGGACCACTGAAGCTTTCTTT.